The present T cell receptor (beta chain) was sequenced within a study of Ad26.COV2.S vaccination and SARS-CoV-2 variants. Study-level background: COV1001, an Ad26.COV2.S trial, supplied this vaccine-arm donor. Study conclusions and caveats: Researchers reported similar non-spike TCR breadth in vaccine and placebo recipients.

The CDR3 totals 13 residues. V was trimmed by 3 bases and J by 4 bases, leaving 7 bases between them. Germline assignment: CDR1 KGHSH and CDR2 LQKENI. Indicated treatment: some 20 received Ad26.COV2.S at low or high dose, single or two shots; a few received placebo; per-sample allocation not given. The study sampled participants on day 63 after the first vaccine or placebo injection. Sequencing was performed with immunoSEQ multiplex PCR; in TCRdb, only in-frame clones are kept and a portion is missing. The sample holds about 680,000 clones, around 92% seen once. Comments on this clone: What it binds is not known. The sample carries other DNA sequences with the same CDR3.

The V gene is TRBV18, the J gene TRBJ1-3; D uncertain. This clonotype was sampled from a person aged 18-65 years who received the Ad26.COV2.S COVID-19 vaccine or a placebo. The sample in question was peripheral blood, obtained in a trial of Ad26.COV2.S vaccine versus placebo. The chain's CDR3 is CASSPAEGNTIYF. CDR3 bases: TGTGCCAGCTCACCGGCAGAAGGAAACACCATATATTTT.